Each of the 5 T cell receptor beta chains below was sequenced from the same sample in a study of T cells in women clearing cervical HPV infection. The protocol was immunoSEQ multiplex PCR, while the TCRdb copy is restricted to in-frame clones and leaves out a portion. This specimen shows about 20,000 clones; the ten leading clones hold more than 6%. Sequenced input: blood buffy coat. The receptors were gathered from a woman aged 18-70 years with a cervical HPV16 infection that either progressed to CIN3+ or cleared (not recorded which).

Comments on this clone: The read ends 3 residues before the CDR3 terminus; that terminus is restored from the germline J gene. The V gene is TRBV19, the J gene TRBJ2-2, with 12 bases lining up with TRBD2. After removal of 7 bases from V and 1 base from J, the junction contained 7 bases not matched to a gene. This CDR3 has 17 amino acids. Germline V gene sequence: CDR1 LNHDA, CDR2 SQIVND (reference sequence). CDR3 residues: CASTSGGLAGNTGELFF. Incomplete CDR3 DNA: TGTGCCAGTACCTCGGGGGGACTAGCGGGGAACACCGGGGAG.

Partial CDR3 DNA: TGTGCCAGCTACACAGTACCTAGCCCCCATGAG. It encodes CASYTVPSPHE. From start to end, the CDR3 is CASYTVPSPHEQFF. The V call is TRBV18, the J call TRBJ2-1, with a possible D match to TRBD2 (5 bases). Read coverage stops 3 residues before the CDR3 terminus; the germline J gene supplies the remainder. This CDR3 region has 14 residues. The germline V gene encodes CDR1 KGHSH and CDR2 LQKENI. The V end lost 7 bases, the J end lost 8 bases, and 18 bases lay between the germline ends.

A note on this clone: The read terminates 3 residues ahead of where the CDR3 ends, so the germline J gene completes it. The gene calls are TRBV20-1 and TRBJ2-3; D remains ambiguous. Germline V gives CDR1 DFQATT, CDR2 SNEGSKA (reference sequence). This CDR3 comprises 13 residues. Trimming pared 5 bases from V and 0 bases from J, leaving 9 bases between. CDR3 DNA, as far as it was read: TGCAGTGCTTCCCCCCTTAGCACAGATACG. This translates into CSASPLSTDT. The entire CDR3 protein reads CSASPLSTDTQYF.

Note on this clone: Read sequence stops 3 residues before the CDR3 end, and the germline J gene provides the missing end. The chain is built from TRBV19 and TRBJ2-1, with 10 bases aligning to TRBD2. CDR1 is LNHDA, CDR2 SQIVND, per germline (reference sequence). V lost 5 bases to trimming and J lost 6 bases; unmatched junction nucleotides: 7. The CDR3 is 15 amino acids. CDR3 DNA, as far as it was read: TGTGCCAGTAGTGGCTGGACTAGCGGAAGCAATGAG. Its translation: CASSGWTSGSNE. The complete CDR3 sequence is CASSGWTSGSNEQFF.

For this clone: The DNA ends 3 residues before the CDR3 does, and the rest of the CDR3 is filled in from the germline J gene. This chain connects TRBV6-2 or TRBV6-3 to TRBJ1-2, with TRBD1 as a possible D gene (5 bases). Germline V gene sequence: CDR1 MNHEY, CDR2 SVGEGT. The CDR3 runs to 16 residues. The covered CDR3 bases are TGTGCCAGCAGGGGGGGAGCGGGAGTGACGGGAAATGAC. Protein sequence: CASRGGAGVTGND. The complete CDR3 sequence is CASRGGAGVTGNDYTF.